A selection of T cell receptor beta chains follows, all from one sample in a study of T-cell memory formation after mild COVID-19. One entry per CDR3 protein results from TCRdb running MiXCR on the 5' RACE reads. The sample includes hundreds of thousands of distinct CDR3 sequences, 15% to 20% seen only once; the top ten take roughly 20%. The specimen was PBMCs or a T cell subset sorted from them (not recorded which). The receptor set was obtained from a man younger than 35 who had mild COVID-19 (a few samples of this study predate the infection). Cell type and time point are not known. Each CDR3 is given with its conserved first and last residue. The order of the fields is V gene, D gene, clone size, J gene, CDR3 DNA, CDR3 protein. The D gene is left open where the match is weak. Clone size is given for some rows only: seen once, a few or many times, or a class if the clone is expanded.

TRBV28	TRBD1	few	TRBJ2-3	TGTGCCAGCAGTTTTGGGACAGGGATCTCAGATACGCAGTATTTT	CASSFGTGISDTQYF
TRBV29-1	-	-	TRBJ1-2	TGCAGCGTTGAACCGGTCATCAACTATGGCTACACCTTC	CSVEPVINYGYTF
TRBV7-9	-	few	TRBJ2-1	TGTGCCAGCAGCTTGAGGTGGAGCGGCGATGAGCAGTTCTTC	CASSLRWSGDEQFF
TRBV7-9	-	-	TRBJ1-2	TGTGCCAGCAGCCAGGCAGGAAAAGAATATGGCTACACCTTC	CASSQAGKEYGYTF
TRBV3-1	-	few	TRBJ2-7	TGTGCCGCCGCGGGAGGAGGGGGCGAGTACGAGCAGTACTTC	CAAAGGGGEYEQYF
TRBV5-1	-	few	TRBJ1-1	TGCGCCAGCAACCCAAGGGGAGGTGACACTGAAGCTTTCTTT	CASNPRGGDTEAFF
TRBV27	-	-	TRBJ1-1	TGTGCCAGCAGTTCCTCTCTGGACACCGTAACTGAAGCTTTCTTT	CASSSSLDTVTEAFF
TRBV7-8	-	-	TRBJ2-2	TGTGCCAGCAGCTTGGTTGGGGGAGCGGACACCGGGGAGCTGTTTTTT	CASSLVGGADTGELFF
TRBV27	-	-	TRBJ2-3	TGTGCCAGCAGTTTATCGGCGTCGTACACAGATACGCAGTATTTT	CASSLSASYTDTQYF
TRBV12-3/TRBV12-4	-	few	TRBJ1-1	TGTGCCAGCAGTTCCGCAGGGGACCTGATGAACACTGAAGCTTTCTTT	CASSSAGDLMNTEAFF
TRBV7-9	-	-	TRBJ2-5	TGTGCCAGCAGCTACACAGGGACCCAAGAGACCCAGTACTTC	CASSYTGTQETQYF
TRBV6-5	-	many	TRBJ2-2	TGTGCCAGCAGCCGCGGACTACACACCGGGGAGCTGTTTTTT	CASSRGLHTGELFF
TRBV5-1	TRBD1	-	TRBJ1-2	TGCGCCAGCAGCTCCCAGGGGGGAGACTATGGCTACACCTTC	CASSSQGGDYGYTF
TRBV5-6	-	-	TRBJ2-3	TGTGCCAGCAGCCAAGTGGGGGATTGGGGCACAGATACGCAGTATTTT	CASSQVGDWGTDTQYF
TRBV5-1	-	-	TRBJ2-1	TGCGCCAGCAGCTTTTTGGATGAGCAGTTCTTC	CASSFLDEQFF
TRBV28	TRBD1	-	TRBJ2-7	TGTGCCAGCCAATTCAGGAGACAGGGATTATTCCCCCGCCGGCAGTACTTC	CASQFRRQGLFPRRQYF
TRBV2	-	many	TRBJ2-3	TGTGCCAGCAGTGAAATATTAGCCCTCACAGATACGCAGTATTTT	CASSEILALTDTQYF
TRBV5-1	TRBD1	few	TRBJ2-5	TGCGCCAGCAGCTTGACAGGGGTTGGGCAGACCCAGTACTTC	CASSLTGVGQTQYF
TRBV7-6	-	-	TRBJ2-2	TGTGCCAGCAGCTTAGAATTGTCTAGTTGGACCGGGGAGCTGTTTTTT	CASSLELSSWTGELFF
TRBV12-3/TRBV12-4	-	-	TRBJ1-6	TGTGCCAGCAGCGGACAAGGATGGACACCCCTCCACTTT	CASSGQGWTPLHF
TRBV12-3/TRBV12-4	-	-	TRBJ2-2	TGTGCCAGCACCGTAGGGGGGGGTCGTGTGACCGGGGAGCTGTTTTTT	CASTVGGGRVTGELFF
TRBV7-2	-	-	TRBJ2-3	TGTGCCAGCAGCTTAGAACGGGTAGGCACAGATACGCAGTATTTT	CASSLERVGTDTQYF
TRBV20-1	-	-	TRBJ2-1	TGCAGTGCGTACCGGGACTCGCTTTTTCCGTTCTTC	CSAYRDSLFPFF
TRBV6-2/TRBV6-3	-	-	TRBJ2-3	TGTGCCAGCAGTTATTTGGGGGCGCTTACAGATACGCAGTATTTT	CASSYLGALTDTQYF
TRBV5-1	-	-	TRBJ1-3	TGCGCCAGCAGCTTGGGGGGGCACTCTGGAAACACCATATATTTT	CASSLGGHSGNTIYF
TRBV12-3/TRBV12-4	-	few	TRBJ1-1	TGTGCCAGTTACCTGACGGGTTTGAACACTGAAGCTTTCTTT	CASYLTGLNTEAFF
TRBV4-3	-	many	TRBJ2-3	TGCGCCAGCAGCCTCACCTCCGGAGATACGCAGTATTTT	CASSLTSGDTQYF